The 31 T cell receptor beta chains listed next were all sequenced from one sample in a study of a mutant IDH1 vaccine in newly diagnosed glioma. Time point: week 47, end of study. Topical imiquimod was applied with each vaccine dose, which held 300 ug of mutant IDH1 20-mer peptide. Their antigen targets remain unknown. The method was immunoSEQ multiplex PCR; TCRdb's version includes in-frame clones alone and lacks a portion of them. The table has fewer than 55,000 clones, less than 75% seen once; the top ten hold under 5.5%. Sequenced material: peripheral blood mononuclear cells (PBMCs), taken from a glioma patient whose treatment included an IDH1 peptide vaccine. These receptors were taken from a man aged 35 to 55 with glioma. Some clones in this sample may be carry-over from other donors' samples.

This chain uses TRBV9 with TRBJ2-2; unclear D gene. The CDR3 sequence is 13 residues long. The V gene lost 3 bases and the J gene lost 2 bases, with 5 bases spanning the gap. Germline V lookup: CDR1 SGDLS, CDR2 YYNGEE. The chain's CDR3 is CASSDDNTGELFF. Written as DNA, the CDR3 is TGTGCCAGCAGCGACGATAACACCGGGGAGCTGTTTTTT.

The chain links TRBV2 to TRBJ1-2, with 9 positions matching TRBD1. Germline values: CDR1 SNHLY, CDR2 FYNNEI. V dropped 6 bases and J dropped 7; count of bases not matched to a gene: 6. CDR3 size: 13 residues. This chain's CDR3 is CASSPGQGTGYTF. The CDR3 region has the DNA TGTGCCAGCAGCCCTGGACAGGGGACTGGCTACACCTTC.

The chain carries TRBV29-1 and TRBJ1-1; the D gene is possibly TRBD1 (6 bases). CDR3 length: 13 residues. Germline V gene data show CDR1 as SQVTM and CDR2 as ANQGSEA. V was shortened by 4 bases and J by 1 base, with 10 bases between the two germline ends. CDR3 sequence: CSVGWGPNTEAFF. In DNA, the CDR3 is TGCAGCGTTGGGTGGGGGCCGAACACTGAAGCTTTCTTT.

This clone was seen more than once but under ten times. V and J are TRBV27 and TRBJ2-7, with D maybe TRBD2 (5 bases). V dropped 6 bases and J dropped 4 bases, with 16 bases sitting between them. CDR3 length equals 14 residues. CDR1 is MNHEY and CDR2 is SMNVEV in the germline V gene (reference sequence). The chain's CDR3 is CASSRLAFPYEQYF. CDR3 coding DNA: TGTGCCAGCAGCCGTCTAGCTTTCCCTTACGAGCAGTACTTC.

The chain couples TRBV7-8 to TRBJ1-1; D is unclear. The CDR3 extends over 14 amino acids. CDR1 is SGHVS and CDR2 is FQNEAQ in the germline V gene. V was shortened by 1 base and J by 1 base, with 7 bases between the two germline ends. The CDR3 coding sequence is TGTGCCAGCAGCTTAGGCGAGTGGAACACTGAAGCTTTCTTT. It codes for CASSLGEWNTEAFF.

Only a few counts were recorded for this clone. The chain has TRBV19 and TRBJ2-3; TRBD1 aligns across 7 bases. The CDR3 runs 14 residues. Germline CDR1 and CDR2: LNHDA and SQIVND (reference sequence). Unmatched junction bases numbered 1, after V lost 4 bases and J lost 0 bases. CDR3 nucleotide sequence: TGTGCCAGTAGTACGACAGGGAGCACAGATACGCAGTATTTT. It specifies CASSTTGSTDTQYF.

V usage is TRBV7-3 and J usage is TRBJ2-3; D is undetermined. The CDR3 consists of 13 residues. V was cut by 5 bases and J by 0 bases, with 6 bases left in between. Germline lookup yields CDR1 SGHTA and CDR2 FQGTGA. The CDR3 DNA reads TGTGCCAGCAGCCGCCACAGCACAGATACGCAGTATTTT. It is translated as CASSRHSTDTQYF.

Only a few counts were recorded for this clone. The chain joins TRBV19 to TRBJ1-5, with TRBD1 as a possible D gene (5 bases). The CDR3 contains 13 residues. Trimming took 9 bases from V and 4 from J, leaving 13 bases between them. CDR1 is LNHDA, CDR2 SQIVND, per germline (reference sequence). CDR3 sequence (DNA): TGTGCCAGCCGACAGTTGGTAAATCAGCCCCAGCATTTT. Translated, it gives CASRQLVNQPQHF. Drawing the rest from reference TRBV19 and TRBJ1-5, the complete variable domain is DGGITQSPKYLFRKEGQNVTLSCEQNLNHDAMYWYRQDPGQGLRLIYYSQIVNDFQKGDIAEGYSVSREKKESFPLTVTSAQKNPTAFYLCASRQLVNQPQHFGDGTRLSIL.

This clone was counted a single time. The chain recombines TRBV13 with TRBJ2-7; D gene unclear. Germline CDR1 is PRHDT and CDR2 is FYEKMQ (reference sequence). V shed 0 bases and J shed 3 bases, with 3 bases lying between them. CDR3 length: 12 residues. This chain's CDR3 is CASSLGYYEQYF. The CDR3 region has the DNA TGTGCCAGCAGCTTAGGCTACTACGAGCAGTACTTC.

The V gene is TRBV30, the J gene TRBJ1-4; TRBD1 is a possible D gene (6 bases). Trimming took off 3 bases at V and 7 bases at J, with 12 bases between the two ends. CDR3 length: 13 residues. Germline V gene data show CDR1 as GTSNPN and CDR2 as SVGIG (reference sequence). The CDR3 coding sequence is TGTGCCTGGAGGGACAGCCGACGTGAAAAACTGTTTTTT. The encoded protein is CAWRDSRREKLFF.

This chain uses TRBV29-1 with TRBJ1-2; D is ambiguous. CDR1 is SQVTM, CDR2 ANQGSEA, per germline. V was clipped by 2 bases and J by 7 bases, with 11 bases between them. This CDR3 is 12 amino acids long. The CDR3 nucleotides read TGCAGCGTTGAAAACAGAGAGGGTGGCTACACCTTC. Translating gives CSVENREGGYTF.

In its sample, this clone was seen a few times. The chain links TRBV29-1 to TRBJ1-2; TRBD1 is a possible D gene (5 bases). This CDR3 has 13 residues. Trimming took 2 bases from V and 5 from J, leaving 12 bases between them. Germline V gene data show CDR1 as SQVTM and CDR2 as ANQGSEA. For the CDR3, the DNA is TGCAGCGTTGAAAAGGGGTCGGGGTATGGCTACACCTTC. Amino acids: CSVEKGSGYGYTF.

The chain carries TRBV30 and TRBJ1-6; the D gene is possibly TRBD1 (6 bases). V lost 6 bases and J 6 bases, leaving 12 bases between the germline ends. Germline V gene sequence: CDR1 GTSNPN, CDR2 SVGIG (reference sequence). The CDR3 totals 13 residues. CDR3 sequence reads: CACRWGANSPLHF. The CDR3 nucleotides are TGTGCCTGTAGATGGGGGGCTAATTCACCCCTCCACTTT.

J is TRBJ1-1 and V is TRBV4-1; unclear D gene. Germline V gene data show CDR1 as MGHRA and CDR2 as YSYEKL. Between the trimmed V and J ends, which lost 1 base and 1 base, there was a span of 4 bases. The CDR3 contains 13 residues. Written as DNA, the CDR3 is TGCGCCAGCAGCCAAGGCGAGAACACTGAAGCTTTCTTT. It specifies CASSQGENTEAFF.

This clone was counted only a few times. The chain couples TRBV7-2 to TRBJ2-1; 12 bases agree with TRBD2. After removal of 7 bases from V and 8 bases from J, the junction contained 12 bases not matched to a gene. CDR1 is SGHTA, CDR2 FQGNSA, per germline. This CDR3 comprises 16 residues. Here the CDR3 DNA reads TGTGCCAGCAACCTCCAGAGCCTAGCGGGGGGGCATGAGCAGTTCTTC. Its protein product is CASNLQSLAGGHEQFF.

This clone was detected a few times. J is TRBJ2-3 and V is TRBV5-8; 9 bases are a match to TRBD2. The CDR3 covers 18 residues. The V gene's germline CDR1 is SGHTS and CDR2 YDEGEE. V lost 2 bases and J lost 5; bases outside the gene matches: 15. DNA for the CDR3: TGTGCCAGCAGCTTACTTCAACGCGGGGGGGAGGAGGAAGATACGCAGTATTTT. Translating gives CASSLLQRGGEEEDTQYF.

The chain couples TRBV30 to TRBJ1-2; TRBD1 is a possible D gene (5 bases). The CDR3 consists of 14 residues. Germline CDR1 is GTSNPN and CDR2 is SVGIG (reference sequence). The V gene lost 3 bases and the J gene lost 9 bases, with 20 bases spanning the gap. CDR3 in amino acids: CAWRHTGGGLRYTF. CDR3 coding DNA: TGTGCCTGGAGACATACAGGAGGAGGGCTACGCTACACCTTC.

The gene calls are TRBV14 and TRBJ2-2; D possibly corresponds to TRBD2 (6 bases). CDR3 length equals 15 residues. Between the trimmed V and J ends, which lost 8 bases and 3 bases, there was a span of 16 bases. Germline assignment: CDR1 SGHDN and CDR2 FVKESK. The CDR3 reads CASGRGNTDTGELFF. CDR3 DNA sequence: TGTGCCAGCGGCCGGGGGAACACAGACACCGGGGAGCTGTTTTTT.

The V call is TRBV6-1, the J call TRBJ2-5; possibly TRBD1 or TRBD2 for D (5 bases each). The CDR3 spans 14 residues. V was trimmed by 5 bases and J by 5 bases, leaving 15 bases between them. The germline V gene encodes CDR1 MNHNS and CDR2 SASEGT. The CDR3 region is CASSSSDWGETQYF. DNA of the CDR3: TGTGCCAGCAGTTCCTCGGACTGGGGGGAGACCCAGTACTTC.

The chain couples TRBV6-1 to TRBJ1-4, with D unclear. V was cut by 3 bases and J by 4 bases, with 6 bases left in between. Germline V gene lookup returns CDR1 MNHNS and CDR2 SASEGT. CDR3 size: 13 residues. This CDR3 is CASSDRINEKLFF. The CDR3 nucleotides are TGTGCCAGCAGTGACAGGATTAATGAAAAACTGTTTTTT.

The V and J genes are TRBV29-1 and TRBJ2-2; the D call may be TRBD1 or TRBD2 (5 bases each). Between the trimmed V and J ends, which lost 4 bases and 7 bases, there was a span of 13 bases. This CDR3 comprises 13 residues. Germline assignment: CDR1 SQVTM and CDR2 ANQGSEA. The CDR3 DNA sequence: TGCAGCGTTGTCCCCCAGGGAGTCGGGGAGCTGTTTTTT. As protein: CSVVPQGVGELFF.

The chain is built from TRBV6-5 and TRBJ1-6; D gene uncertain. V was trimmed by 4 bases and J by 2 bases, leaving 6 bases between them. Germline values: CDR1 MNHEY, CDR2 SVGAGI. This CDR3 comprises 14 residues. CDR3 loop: CASSSGAYNSPLHF. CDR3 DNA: TGTGCCAGCAGTTCTGGGGCCTATAATTCACCCCTCCACTTT.

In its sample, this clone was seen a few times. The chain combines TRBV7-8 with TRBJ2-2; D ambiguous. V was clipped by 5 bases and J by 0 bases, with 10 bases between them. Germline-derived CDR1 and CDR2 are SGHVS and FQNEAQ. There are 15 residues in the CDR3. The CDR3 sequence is CASSPHQPNTGELFF. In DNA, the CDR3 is TGTGCCAGCAGCCCCCACCAACCGAACACCGGGGAGCTGTTTTTT.

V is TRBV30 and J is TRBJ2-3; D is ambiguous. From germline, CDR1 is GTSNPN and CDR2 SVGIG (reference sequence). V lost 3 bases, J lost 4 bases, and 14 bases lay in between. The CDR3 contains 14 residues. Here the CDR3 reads CAWSFSSLADTQYF. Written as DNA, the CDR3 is TGTGCCTGGAGCTTCTCGAGTCTAGCAGATACGCAGTATTTT.

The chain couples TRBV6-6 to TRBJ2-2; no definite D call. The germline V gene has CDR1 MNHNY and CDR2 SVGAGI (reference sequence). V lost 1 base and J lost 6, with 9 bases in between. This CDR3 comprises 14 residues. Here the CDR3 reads CASSYFGKPGELFF. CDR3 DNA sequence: TGTGCCAGCAGTTACTTTGGTAAACCCGGGGAGCTGTTTTTT.

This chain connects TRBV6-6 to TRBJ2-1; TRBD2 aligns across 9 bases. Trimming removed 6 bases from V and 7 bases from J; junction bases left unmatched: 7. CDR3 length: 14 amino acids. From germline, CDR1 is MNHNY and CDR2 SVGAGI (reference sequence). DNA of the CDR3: TGTGCCAGCAGACCAAGCGGGGGGAAGAATGAGCAGTTCTTC. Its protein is CASRPSGGKNEQFF.

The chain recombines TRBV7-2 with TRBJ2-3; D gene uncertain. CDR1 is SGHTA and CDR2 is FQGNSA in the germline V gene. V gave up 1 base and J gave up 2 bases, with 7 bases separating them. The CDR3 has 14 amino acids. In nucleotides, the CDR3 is TGTGCCAGCAGCTTAGGTCAGACCACAGATACGCAGTATTTT. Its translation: CASSLGQTTDTQYF.

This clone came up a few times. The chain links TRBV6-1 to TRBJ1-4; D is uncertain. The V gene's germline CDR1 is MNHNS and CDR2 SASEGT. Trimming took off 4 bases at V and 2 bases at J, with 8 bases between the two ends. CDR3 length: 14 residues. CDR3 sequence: CASSVASTNEKLFF. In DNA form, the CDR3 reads TGTGCCAGCAGTGTGGCATCCACTAATGAAAAACTGTTTTTT.

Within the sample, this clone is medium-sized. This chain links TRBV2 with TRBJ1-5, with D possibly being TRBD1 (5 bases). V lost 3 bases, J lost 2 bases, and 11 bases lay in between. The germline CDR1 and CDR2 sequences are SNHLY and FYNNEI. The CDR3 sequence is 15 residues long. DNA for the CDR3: TGTGCCAGCAGTGAGGACAACACCGGCAATCAGCCCCAGCATTTT. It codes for CASSEDNTGNQPQHF.

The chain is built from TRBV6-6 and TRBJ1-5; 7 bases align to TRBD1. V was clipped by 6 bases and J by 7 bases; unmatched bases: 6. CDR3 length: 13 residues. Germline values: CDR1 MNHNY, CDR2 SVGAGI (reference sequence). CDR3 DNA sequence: TGTGCCAGCAGCTTCAGGGGGGACCAGCCCCAGCATTTT. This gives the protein CASSFRGDQPQHF.

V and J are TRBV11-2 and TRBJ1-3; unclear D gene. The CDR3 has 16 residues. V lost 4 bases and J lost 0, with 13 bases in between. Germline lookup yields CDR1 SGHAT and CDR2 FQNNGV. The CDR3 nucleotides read TGTGCCAGCAGCTCCCCTCGGTCATACTCTGGAAACACCATATATTTT. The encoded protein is CASSSPRSYSGNTIYF.